One sample yielded the 22 T cell receptor beta chains listed below, sequenced in a study of beta chain features in type 1 diabetes. Expressed TCRB transcripts were sequenced, since all the RNA that had been isolated was reverse transcribed. Profiling relied on immunoSEQ multiplex PCR, and the TCRdb table lists in-frame clones only, not all of them. Of about 360,000 clones listed, roughly 13% are singletons. Input material: naive CD4+ T cells from blood. These receptors were obtained from a man aged 18 to 30 in good health.

J is TRBJ2-3 and V is TRBV5-1, with 7 bases identical to TRBD1. This CDR3 has 15 residues. Germline assignment: CDR1 SGHRS and CDR2 YFSETQ. J gave up 2 bases and V 4 bases, and 7 bases lay outside the gene matches. Here the CDR3 reads CASSLGQFSTDTQYF. For the CDR3, the DNA is TGCGCCAGCAGCCTGGGACAGTTCTCCACAGATACGCAGTATTTT.

The chain uses TRBV7-2 and TRBJ2-7; 11 bases are a match to TRBD2. The CDR3 runs to 15 residues. Germline assignment: CDR1 SGHTA and CDR2 FQGNSA. With 7 bases clipped from V and 6 bases from J, the junction kept 11 bases outside the gene matches. The CDR3 reads CASNPTSGGRGEQYF. DNA for the CDR3: TGTGCCAGCAACCCAACTAGCGGGGGACGAGGCGAGCAGTACTTC.

The sample holds a few counts of this clone. The CDR3 sequence is CASRPSGTDTQYF. The CDR3 coding sequence is TGTGCCAGCAGACCGTCGGGCACAGATACGCAGTATTTT. The chain has TRBV28 and TRBJ2-3, with D uncertain. The CDR3 has 13 amino acids. V shed 6 bases and J shed 1 base, with 8 bases lying between them. Germline CDR1 is MDHEN and CDR2 is SYDVKM.

The table lists this clone with a few counts. The chain combines TRBV7-2 with TRBJ2-3; 9 nucleotides agree with TRBD2. V was clipped by 5 bases and J by 0 bases; unmatched bases: 6. CDR1 SGHTA and CDR2 FQGNSA come from the germline V gene. The CDR3 has 16 residues. The CDR3 DNA is TGTGCCAGCAGCGACTCTAGCGGGGACAGCACAGATACGCAGTATTTT. Translation gives CASSDSSGDSTDTQYF. Full variable domain (rest looked up from reference TRBV7-2 and TRBJ2-3): GAGVSQSPSNKVTEKGKDVELRCDPISGHTALYWYRQSLGQGLEFLIYFQGNSAPDKSGLPSDRFSAERTGGSVSTLTIQRTQQEDSAVYLCASSDSSGDSTDTQYFGPGTRLTVL.

This clone was picked up a small number of times. The chain links TRBV7-2 to TRBJ1-2, with 7 positions matching TRBD1. The CDR3 spans 16 residues. CDR1 and CDR2 from the germline V gene are SGHTA and FQGNSA. V gave up 1 base and J gave up 4 bases; unmatched junction bases: 9. CDR3 sequence reads: CASSLGSVAGGYGYTF. For the CDR3, the DNA is TGTGCCAGCAGCTTAGGATCTGTGGCAGGGGGCTATGGCTACACCTTC.

Only a few counts were recorded for this clone. The J gene is TRBJ2-5, the V gene TRBV28; 10 nucleotides agree with TRBD2. The CDR3 has 16 amino acids. J gave up 2 bases and V 5 bases, and 8 bases lay outside the gene matches. Germline values: CDR1 MDHEN, CDR2 SYDVKM. For the CDR3, the DNA is TGTGCCAGCAGTACCCTACTAGCGGGACTACAAGAGACCCAGTACTTC. Protein: CASSTLLAGLQETQYF.

V is TRBV30 and J is TRBJ1-1, with 9 bases lining up with TRBD1. CDR3 length equals 14 residues. Per the germline V gene, CDR1 is GTSNPN and CDR2 is SVGIG (reference sequence). The ends lost 3 bases at V and 5 bases at J; junction bases unmatched: 7. The CDR3 bases are TGTGCCTGGAGCAATACCGGGACAGGGACTGAAGCTTTCTTT. Its protein product is CAWSNTGTGTEAFF.

This clone was detected a few times. The chain employs TRBV7-9 and TRBJ1-1; D unresolved. This CDR3 comprises 13 residues. From germline, CDR1 is SEHNR and CDR2 FQNEAQ (reference sequence). V was shortened by 5 bases and J by 0 bases, with 7 bases between the two germline ends. The DNA of the CDR3 is TGTGCCAGCAGCCCCAGAATGAACACTGAAGCTTTCTTT. It specifies CASSPRMNTEAFF.

V is TRBV11-3 and J is TRBJ2-5, with 13 nucleotides matching TRBD2. Trimming took 5 bases from V and 3 from J; bases not matched to a gene: 3. Germline CDR1 and CDR2: SGHNT and YENEEA. This CDR3 comprises 15 residues. The CDR3 spells CASSPGLAGEETQYF. The CDR3 bases are TGTGCCAGCAGCCCAGGACTAGCGGGAGAAGAGACCCAGTACTTC.

This clone has more than one count but fewer than ten. The V call is TRBV19, the J call TRBJ2-3, with 7 bases that match TRBD1. This CDR3 contains 15 residues. Germline CDR1 LNHDA, CDR2 SQIVND (reference sequence). Trimming took 7 bases from V and 7 from J; bases not matched to a gene: 14. Here the CDR3 DNA reads TGTGCCAGTACTGCCGGGACAGCCTCTACCCATACGCAGTATTTT. This translates into CASTAGTASTHTQYF. Full variable domain (outside the CDR3, taken from reference TRBV19 and TRBJ2-3): DGGITQSPKYLFRKEGQNVTLSCEQNLNHDAMYWYRQDPGQGLRLIYYSQIVNDFQKGDIAEGYSVSREKKESFPLTVTSAQKNPTAFYLCASTAGTASTHTQYFGPGTRLTVL.

The rearrangement uses TRBV5-1 and TRBJ2-5; no clear D gene. The V end was cut by 4 bases, the J end by 1 base, with 2 bases between. The CDR3 contains 11 residues. Per germline, CDR1 SGHRS and CDR2 YFSETQ. The CDR3 protein is CASSRQETQYF. For the CDR3, the DNA is TGCGCCAGCAGCCGCCAAGAGACCCAGTACTTC.

The rearrangement uses TRBV28 and TRBJ2-5; 7 bases match TRBD1. The trim removed 8 bases at V and 5 bases at J, leaving 17 bases unmatched. The CDR3 has 16 amino acids. Per germline, CDR1 MDHEN and CDR2 SYDVKM. CDR3 in DNA: TGTGCCAGCGGAAGAAGGGGGCTCGGACCATGGGAGACCCAGTACTTC. It specifies CASGRRGLGPWETQYF.

This chain uses TRBV7-9 with TRBJ1-1, with TRBD1 as a possible D gene (5 bases). Germline V gives CDR1 SEHNR, CDR2 FQNEAQ (reference sequence). This CDR3 has 15 residues. The V end lost 5 bases, the J end lost 1 base, and 14 bases lay between the germline ends. The CDR3 DNA is TGTGCCAGCAGCCTAGGCAGGGCCTCGAACACTGAAGCTTTCTTT. This translates into CASSLGRASNTEAFF.

This clone was counted a few times. The genes are TRBV19 and TRBJ1-1; tentative D call: TRBD1 (6 bases). This CDR3 region has 12 residues. V was shortened by 4 bases and J by 7 bases, with 10 bases between the two germline ends. Germline CDR1 is LNHDA and CDR2 is SQIVND (reference sequence). The CDR3 sequence: CASSTGEGEAFF. Here the CDR3 DNA reads TGTGCCAGTAGTACAGGGGAGGGTGAAGCTTTCTTT.

The chain has TRBV6-1 and TRBJ1-6, with 8 positions matching TRBD1. In germline, CDR1 is MNHNS, CDR2 SASEGT. This CDR3 is built from 13 residues. The junction had 5 bases not matched to a gene; V was cut back by 7 bases and J by 9 bases. This CDR3 is CASMTGAASPLHF. The CDR3 DNA sequence: TGTGCCAGCATGACAGGGGCAGCTTCACCCCTCCACTTT.

This clone has more than one count but fewer than ten. This chain connects TRBV11-2 to TRBJ2-2, with 7 nucleotides matching TRBD2. This CDR3 is built from 16 residues. After removal of 5 bases from V and 1 base from J, the junction contained 7 bases not matched to a gene. Germline values: CDR1 SGHAT, CDR2 FQNNGV. The CDR3 loop is CASSRKLARNTGELFF. In nucleotides, the CDR3 is TGTGCCAGCAGCAGAAAACTAGCGAGGAACACCGGGGAGCTGTTTTTT.

This clone was observed a handful of times. The chain is built from TRBV30 and TRBJ1-1; perhaps TRBD1 as D (5 bases). The CDR3 extends over 14 amino acids. Trimming cost V 5 bases and J 0 bases, with 13 bases left between them. CDR1 GTSNPN and CDR2 SVGIG come from the germline V gene (reference sequence). The CDR3 protein is CAWEGQGLNTEAFF. The DNA of the CDR3 is TGTGCCTGGGAAGGGCAGGGCCTGAACACTGAAGCTTTCTTT.

In its sample, this clone was seen a few times. The V call is TRBV6-1, the J call TRBJ1-4; unclear D gene. This CDR3 is built from 13 residues. Germline V gene lookup returns CDR1 MNHNS and CDR2 SASEGT. V lost 5 bases to trimming and J lost 8 bases, with 12 bases between them. The CDR3, as DNA: TGTGCCAGCAGTCCCAGGCCGTCCGAAAAACTGTTTTTT. Amino acid sequence: CASSPRPSEKLFF.

This chain connects TRBV28 to TRBJ2-1, with 8 bases matching TRBD2. V lost 5 bases to trimming and J lost 4 bases; unmatched junction nucleotides: 7. Germline values: CDR1 MDHEN, CDR2 SYDVKM. The CDR3 contains 15 residues. The DNA for the CDR3 is TGTGCCAGCAGTACAGCCGGGACTAGATACAATGAGCAGTTCTTC. Encoded protein: CASSTAGTRYNEQFF.

The chain recombines TRBV18 with TRBJ2-7; 13 bases agree with TRBD2. The V gene's germline CDR1 is KGHSH and CDR2 LQKENI. Trimming cost V 3 bases and J 0 bases; bases outside gene matches: 5. The CDR3 consists of 17 residues. CDR3 nucleotide sequence: TGTGCCAGCTCACCCGGGACTAGCGGGGTTTACTCCTACGAGCAGTACTTC. Its protein product is CASSPGTSGVYSYEQYF.

The chain is built from TRBV28 and TRBJ1-2; possible D gene TRBD1, 5 bases. The CDR3 loop spans 13 amino acids. Trimming shortened V by 8 bases and J by 0 bases, and 10 bases separated the two germline ends. Germline V gene data show CDR1 as MDHEN and CDR2 as SYDVKM. This chain's CDR3 is CASLSGANYGYTF. As DNA, the CDR3 is TGTGCCAGCTTGTCGGGGGCTAACTATGGCTACACCTTC.

This clone was picked up a small number of times. The CDR3 sequence: CASSPYESNQPQHF. The CDR3 DNA reads TGTGCCAGCTCACCATACGAGAGCAATCAGCCCCAGCATTTT. V and J are TRBV18 and TRBJ1-5; D unresolved. V lost 2 bases, J lost 1 base, and 6 bases lay in between. CDR1 and CDR2 (germline): KGHSH, LQKENI. The CDR3 consists of 14 residues.